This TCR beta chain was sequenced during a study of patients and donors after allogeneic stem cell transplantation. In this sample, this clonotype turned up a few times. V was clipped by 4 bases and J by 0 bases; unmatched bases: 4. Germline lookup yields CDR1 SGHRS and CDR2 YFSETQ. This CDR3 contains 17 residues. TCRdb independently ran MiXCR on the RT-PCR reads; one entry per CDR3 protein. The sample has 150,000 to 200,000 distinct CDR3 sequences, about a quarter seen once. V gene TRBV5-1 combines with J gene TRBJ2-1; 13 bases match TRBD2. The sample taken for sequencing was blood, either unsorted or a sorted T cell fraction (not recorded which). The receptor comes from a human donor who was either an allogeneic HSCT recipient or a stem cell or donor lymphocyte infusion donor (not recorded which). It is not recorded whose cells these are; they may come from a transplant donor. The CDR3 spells CASSPGLAGASYNEQFF. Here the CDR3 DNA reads TGCGCCAGCAGCCCCGGACTAGCGGGGGCCTCCTACAATGAGCAGTTCTTC.